These 9 T cell receptor beta chains came from one sample sequenced in a study of siplizumab effects on memory and regulatory T cells. The table came from immunoSEQ multiplex PCR; TCRdb's copy has only in-frame clones and leaves some out. The table includes thousands of clones, about a third detected once. Antigens of these TCRs are unknown. Over a period of less than 7 days at 37 degrees C, the mixed lymphocyte reaction cells were cocultured. The sample was CFSE-low (dividing) CD8+ T cells sorted from an allogeneic mixed lymphocyte reaction. Every receptor here comes from a human donor in good health; the cells came from an allogeneic mixed lymphocyte reaction.

The chain uses TRBV9 and TRBJ2-2, with a weak D call TRBD2 (6 bases). Germline assignment: CDR1 SGDLS and CDR2 YYNGEE. The V and J ends lost 2 bases and 1 base respectively, with 6 bases between them. This CDR3 has 14 residues. CDR3 bases: TGTGCCAGCAGCGTGGGGGGGAACACCGGGGAGCTGTTTTTT. Translation: CASSVGGNTGELFF. Full variable domain (outside the CDR3, taken from reference TRBV9 and TRBJ2-2): DSGVTQTPKHLITATGQRVTLRCSPRSGDLSVYWYQQSLDQGLQFLIQYYNGEERAKGNILERFSAQQFPDLHSELNLSSLELGDSALYFCASSVGGNTGELFFGEGSRLTVL.

V and J are TRBV21-1 and TRBJ2-7. TRBV21-1 is noted as a pseudogene. This CDR3 spans 14 amino acids. The CDR3 region has the DNA TGTGCCAGCACCCCATGGGGCGGGCGCTACGAGCAGTACTTC. Residues: CASTPWGGRYEQYF.

In DNA, the CDR3 is TGTGCCAGCAGTTTCACGGGGAATGAGCAGTTCTTC. Translation gives CASSFTGNEQFF. V gene TRBV28 combines with J gene TRBJ2-1, with D tentatively TRBD2 (5 bases). Germline loops: CDR1 MDHEN, CDR2 SYDVKM. V dropped 3 bases and J dropped 7 bases, with 7 bases sitting between them. This CDR3 spans 12 amino acids.

The J gene is TRBJ2-5, the V gene TRBV5-4; D not resolved. V lost 1 base to trimming and J lost 1 base, with 2 bases between them. The germline V gene has CDR1 SGHNT and CDR2 YYREEE (reference sequence). This CDR3 comprises 12 residues. The CDR3 nucleotides are TGTGCCAGCAGCTTGCTCCAAGAGACCCAGTACTTC. It specifies CASSLLQETQYF.

This clone has a handful of counts. The rearrangement uses TRBV19 and TRBJ2-7; possibly TRBD1 for D (6 bases). Trimming took off 9 bases at V and 5 bases at J, with 8 bases between the two ends. This CDR3 is built from 10 residues. The germline V gene has CDR1 LNHDA and CDR2 SQIVND (reference sequence). CDR3: CASGDNEQYF. The CDR3 DNA reads as TGTGCCAGCGGGGACAACGAGCAGTACTTC. The entire variable domain, with the rest obtained from reference TRBV19 and TRBJ2-7, is as follows: DGGITQSPKYLFRKEGQNVTLSCEQNLNHDAMYWYRQDPGQGLRLIYYSQIVNDFQKGDIAEGYSVSREKKESFPLTVTSAQKNPTAFYLCASGDNEQYFGPGTRLTVT.

The chain combines TRBV5-4 with TRBJ1-5; tentative D call: TRBD1 (5 bases). The CDR3 has 13 residues. Germline assignment: CDR1 SGHNT and CDR2 YYREEE (reference sequence). The ends were cut back, 2 bases at V and 4 bases at J, with 7 bases in the middle. Written as DNA, the CDR3 is TGTGCCAGCAGCTTCGGGGGGAATCAGCCCCAGCATTTT. Amino acid sequence: CASSFGGNQPQHF.

This clone is categorized as medium-sized. The V gene is TRBV30, the J gene TRBJ2-7; D remains ambiguous. The CDR3 covers 13 residues. CDR1 is GTSNPN, CDR2 SVGIG, per germline (reference sequence). The V gene lost 0 bases and the J gene lost 0 bases, with 6 bases spanning the gap. This CDR3 reads CAWSVYSSYEQYF. DNA of the CDR3: TGTGCCTGGAGTGTATACTCCTCCTACGAGCAGTACTTC.

Relative to its sample, this clone is medium-sized (0.01 to 0.1%). V and J are TRBV19 and TRBJ2-7; D unclear. Germline values: CDR1 LNHDA, CDR2 SQIVND (reference sequence). The CDR3 sequence is 15 residues long. Trimming removed 0 bases at V and 0 bases at J, with 9 bases between. CDR3 sequence (DNA): TGTGCCAGTAGTATAGACCCCGGACCCTCCTACGAGCAGTACTTC. This gives the protein CASSIDPGPSYEQYF.

This clone is large. The chain carries TRBV13 and TRBJ2-7; D not certain. The CDR3 sequence is 14 residues long. Germline V CDR1 and CDR2: PRHDT, FYEKMQ (reference sequence). V lost 3 bases, J lost 2 bases, and 11 bases lay in between. The CDR3 DNA is TGTGCCAGCAGCTTCTCCCTAGTTCCCTACGAGCAGTACTTC. It codes for CASSFSLVPYEQYF.